The T cell receptor beta chain described here comes from a study of OX40 agonist ivuxolimab in advanced cancers. As for the study in general: With ivuxolimab, an agonistic anti-OX40 (CD134) antibody, patients were treated. Overall study results and limits: Expanded peripheral T cell antigen specificity was not determined.

Germline V gene lookup returns CDR1 MNHNS and CDR2 SASEGT. The CDR3 consists of 15 residues. Between the trimmed V and J ends, which lost 6 bases and 4 bases, there was a span of 19 bases. The data were produced by immunoSEQ multiplex PCR, yet TCRdb's version contains in-frame clones alone and is incomplete. The repertoire holds roughly 41,000 clones, with about 88% as singletons. This clone has just one count. Antigen: not known. The clonotype was recovered from an adult with an advanced solid tumor such as melanoma, head and neck, liver or kidney cancer. The sequencing used CD4+ or CD8+ T cells sorted from blood, collected in a trial of the OX40 agonist ivuxolimab. The rearrangement uses TRBV6-1 and TRBJ2-7; D is perhaps TRBD1 (6 bases). The CDR3 nucleotides read TGTGCCAGCAGGGAGAACAGGGACGCCATTTACGAGCAGTACTTC. It codes for CASRENRDAIYEQYF.